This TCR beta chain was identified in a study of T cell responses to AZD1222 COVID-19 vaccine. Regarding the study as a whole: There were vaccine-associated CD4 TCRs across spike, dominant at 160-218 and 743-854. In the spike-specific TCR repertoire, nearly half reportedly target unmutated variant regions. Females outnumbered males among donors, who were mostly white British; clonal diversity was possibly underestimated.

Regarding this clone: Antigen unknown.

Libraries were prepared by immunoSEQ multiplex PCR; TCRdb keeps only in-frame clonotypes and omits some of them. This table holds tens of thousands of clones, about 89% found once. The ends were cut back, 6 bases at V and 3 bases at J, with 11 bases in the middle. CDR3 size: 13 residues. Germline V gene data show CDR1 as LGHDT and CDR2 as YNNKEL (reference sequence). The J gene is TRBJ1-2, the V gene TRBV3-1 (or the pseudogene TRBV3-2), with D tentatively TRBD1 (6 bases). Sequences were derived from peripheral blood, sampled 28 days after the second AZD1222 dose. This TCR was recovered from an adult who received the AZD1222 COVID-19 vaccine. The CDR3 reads CASSIRGDYGYTF. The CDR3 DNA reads TGTGCCAGCAGTATCAGGGGAGACTATGGCTACACCTTC.